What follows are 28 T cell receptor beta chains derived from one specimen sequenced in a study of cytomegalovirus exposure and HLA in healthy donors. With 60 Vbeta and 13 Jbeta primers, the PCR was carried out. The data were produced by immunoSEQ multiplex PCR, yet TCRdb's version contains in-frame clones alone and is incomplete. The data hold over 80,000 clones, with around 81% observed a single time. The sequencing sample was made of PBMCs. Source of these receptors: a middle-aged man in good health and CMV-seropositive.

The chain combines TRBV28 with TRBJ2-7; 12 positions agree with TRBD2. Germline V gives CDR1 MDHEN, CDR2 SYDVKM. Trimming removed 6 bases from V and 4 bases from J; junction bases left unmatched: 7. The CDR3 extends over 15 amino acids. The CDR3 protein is CASSLLAGGLYEQYF. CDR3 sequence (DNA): TGTGCCAGCAGCCTACTAGCGGGGGGACTTTACGAGCAGTACTTC.

In nucleotides, the CDR3 is TGTGCCAGCAGCCAACCCAGGTTTCGGGAGACCCAGTACTTC. Translating gives CASSQPRFRETQYF. The chain has TRBV14 and TRBJ2-5; no firm D call. V lost 2 bases and J 5 bases, leaving 12 bases between the germline ends. CDR3 length equals 14 residues. In germline, CDR1 is SGHDN, CDR2 FVKESK.

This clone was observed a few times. CDR3 nucleotide sequence: TGCGCCAGCAGCCGAACTAGCGGGAGCGTAGGGGAGCTGTTTTTT. Translation gives CASSRTSGSVGELFF. V is TRBV5-1 and J is TRBJ2-2; TRBD2 matches at 11 bases. The germline V gene has CDR1 SGHRS and CDR2 YFSETQ. This CDR3 contains 15 residues. With V trimmed by 4 bases and J by 8 bases, 7 bases remained unmatched.

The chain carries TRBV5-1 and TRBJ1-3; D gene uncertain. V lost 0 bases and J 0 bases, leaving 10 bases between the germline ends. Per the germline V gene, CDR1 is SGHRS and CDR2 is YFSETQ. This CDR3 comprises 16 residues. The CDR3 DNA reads TGCGCCAGCAGCTTGGGAGAAAATAACTCTGGAAACACCATATATTTT. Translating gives CASSLGENNSGNTIYF.

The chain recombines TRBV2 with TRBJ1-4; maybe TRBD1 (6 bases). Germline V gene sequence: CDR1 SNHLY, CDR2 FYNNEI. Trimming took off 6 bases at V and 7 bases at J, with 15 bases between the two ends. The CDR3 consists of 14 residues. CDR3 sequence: CASRNRVGVEKLFF. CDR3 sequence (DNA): TGTGCCAGCAGAAACAGGGTAGGCGTTGAAAAACTGTTTTTT. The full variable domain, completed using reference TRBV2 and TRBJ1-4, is EPEVTQTPSHQVTQMGQEVILRCVPISNHLYFYWYRQILGQKVEFLVSFYNNEISEKSEIFDDQFSVERPDGSNFTLKIRSTKLEDSAMYFCASRNRVGVEKLFFGSGTQLSVL.

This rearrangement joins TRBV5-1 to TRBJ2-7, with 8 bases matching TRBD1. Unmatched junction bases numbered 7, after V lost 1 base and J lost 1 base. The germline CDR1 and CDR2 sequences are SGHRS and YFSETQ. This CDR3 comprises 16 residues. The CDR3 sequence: CASSLSTDRGSYEQYF. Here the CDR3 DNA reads TGCGCCAGCAGCTTGAGTACCGACAGGGGTTCCTACGAGCAGTACTTC.

CDR3 sequence (DNA): TGTGCCAGCAGCTTCGGGAGGTCCCAAGAGACCCAGTACTTC. It codes for CASSFGRSQETQYF. This sequence joins TRBV5-4 and TRBJ2-5; 7 nucleotides line up with TRBD2. Trimming cost V 2 bases and J 1 base; bases outside gene matches: 2. CDR1 SGHNT and CDR2 YYREEE come from the germline V gene (reference sequence). The CDR3 is made up of 14 amino acids.

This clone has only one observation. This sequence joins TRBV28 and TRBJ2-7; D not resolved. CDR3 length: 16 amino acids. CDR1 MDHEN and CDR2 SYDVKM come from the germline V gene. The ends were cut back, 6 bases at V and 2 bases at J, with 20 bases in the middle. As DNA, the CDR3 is TGTGCCAGCAGGCTGCCTCCAGGCACGTCCACCTACGAGCAGTACTTC. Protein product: CASRLPPGTSTYEQYF.

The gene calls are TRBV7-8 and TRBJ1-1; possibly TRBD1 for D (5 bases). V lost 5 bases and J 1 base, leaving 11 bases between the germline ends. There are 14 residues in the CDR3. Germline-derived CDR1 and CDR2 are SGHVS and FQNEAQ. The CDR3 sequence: CASSPSTENTEAFF. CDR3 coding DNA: TGTGCCAGCAGCCCCTCGACAGAGAACACTGAAGCTTTCTTT.

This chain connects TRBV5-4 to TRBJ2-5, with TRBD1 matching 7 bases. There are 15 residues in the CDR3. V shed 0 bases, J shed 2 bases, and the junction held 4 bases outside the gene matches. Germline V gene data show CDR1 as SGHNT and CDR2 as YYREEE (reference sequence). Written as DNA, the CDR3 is TGTGCCAGCAGCTTGGTTTCGGGACAGCAAGAGACCCAGTACTTC. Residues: CASSLVSGQQETQYF.

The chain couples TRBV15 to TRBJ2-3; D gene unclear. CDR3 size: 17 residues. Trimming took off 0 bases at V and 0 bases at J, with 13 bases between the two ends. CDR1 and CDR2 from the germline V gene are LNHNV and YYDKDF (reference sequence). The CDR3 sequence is CATSRDRGISSTDTQYF. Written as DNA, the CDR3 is TGTGCCACCAGCAGAGATAGAGGCATTTCTAGCACAGATACGCAGTATTTT.

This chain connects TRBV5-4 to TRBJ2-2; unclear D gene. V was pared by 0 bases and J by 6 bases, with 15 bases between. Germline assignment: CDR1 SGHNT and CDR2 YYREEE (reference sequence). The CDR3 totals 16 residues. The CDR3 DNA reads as TGTGCCAGCAGCTTGGCCCCAACTTCCCCGGCCGGGGAGCTGTTTTTT. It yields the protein CASSLAPTSPAGELFF.

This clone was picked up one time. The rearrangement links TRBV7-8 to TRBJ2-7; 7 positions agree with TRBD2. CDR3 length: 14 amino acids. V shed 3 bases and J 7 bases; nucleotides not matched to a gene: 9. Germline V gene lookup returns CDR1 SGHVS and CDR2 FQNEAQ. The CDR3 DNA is TGTGCCAGCAGCTTGGGGGTGCTAGCGGCAGAGCAGTACTTC. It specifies CASSLGVLAAEQYF. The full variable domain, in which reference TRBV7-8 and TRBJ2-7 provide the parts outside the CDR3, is GAGVSQSPRYKVAKRGQDVALRCDPISGHVSLFWYQQALGQGPEFLTYFQNEAQLDKSGLPSDRFFAERPEGSVSTLKIQRTQQEDSAVYLCASSLGVLAAEQYFGPGTRLTVT.

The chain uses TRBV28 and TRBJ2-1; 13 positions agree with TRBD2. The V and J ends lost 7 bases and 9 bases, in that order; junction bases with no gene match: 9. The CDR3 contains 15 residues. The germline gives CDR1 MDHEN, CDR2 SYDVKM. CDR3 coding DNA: TGTGCCAGCATACCACCGGGACTAGCGGGAATTGAGCAGTTCTTC. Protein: CASIPPGLAGIEQFF.

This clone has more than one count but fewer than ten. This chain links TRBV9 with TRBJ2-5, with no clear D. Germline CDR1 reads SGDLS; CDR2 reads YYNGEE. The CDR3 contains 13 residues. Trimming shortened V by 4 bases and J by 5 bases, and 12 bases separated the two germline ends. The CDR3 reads CASSPAGWETQYF. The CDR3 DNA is TGTGCCAGCAGCCCTGCAGGCTGGGAGACCCAGTACTTC.

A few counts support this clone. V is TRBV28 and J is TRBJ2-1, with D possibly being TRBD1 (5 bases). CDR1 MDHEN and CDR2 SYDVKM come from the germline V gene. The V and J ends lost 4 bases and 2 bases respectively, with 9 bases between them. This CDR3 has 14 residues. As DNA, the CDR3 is TGTGCCAGCAGTTGGACACGGGCCTACAATGAGCAGTTCTTC. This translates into CASSWTRAYNEQFF.

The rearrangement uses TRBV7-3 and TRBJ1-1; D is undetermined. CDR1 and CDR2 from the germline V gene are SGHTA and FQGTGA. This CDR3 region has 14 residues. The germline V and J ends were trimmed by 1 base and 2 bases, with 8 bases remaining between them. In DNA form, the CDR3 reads TGTGCCAGCAGCTTAATGGGAGATAACACTGAAGCTTTCTTT. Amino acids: CASSLMGDNTEAFF. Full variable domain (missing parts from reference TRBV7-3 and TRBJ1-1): GAGVSQTPSNKVTEKGKYVELRCDPISGHTALYWYRQSLGQGPEFLIYFQGTGAADDSGLPNDRFFAVRPEGSVSTLKIQRTERGDSAVYLCASSLMGDNTEAFFGQGTRLTVV.

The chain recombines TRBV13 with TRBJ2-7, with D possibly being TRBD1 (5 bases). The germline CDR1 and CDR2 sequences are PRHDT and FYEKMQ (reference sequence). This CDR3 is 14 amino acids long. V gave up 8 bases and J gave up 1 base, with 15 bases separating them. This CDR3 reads CASSTGDRSYEQYF. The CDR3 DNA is TGTGCCAGCTCCACGGGCGACAGATCCTACGAGCAGTACTTC.

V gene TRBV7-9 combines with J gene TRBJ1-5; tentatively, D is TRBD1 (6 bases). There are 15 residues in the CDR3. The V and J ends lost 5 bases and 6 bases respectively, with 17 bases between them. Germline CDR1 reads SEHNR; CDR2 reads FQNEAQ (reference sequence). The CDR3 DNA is TGTGCCAGCAGCCGAGGGGGGGGAATCGGTCAGCCCCAGCATTTT. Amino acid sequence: CASSRGGGIGQPQHF.

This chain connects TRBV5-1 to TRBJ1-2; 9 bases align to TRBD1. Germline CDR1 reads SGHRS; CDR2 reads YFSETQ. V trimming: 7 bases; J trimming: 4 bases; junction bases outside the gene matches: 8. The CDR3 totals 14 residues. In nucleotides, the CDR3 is TGCGCCAGCGGAATGGGACAGGGTACCTATGGCTACACCTTC. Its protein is CASGMGQGTYGYTF.

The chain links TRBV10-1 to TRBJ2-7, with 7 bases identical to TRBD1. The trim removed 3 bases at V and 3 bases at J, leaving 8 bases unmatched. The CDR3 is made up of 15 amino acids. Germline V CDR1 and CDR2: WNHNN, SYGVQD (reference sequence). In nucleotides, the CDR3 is TGCGCCAGCAGTGACCCAGGACAGGCGCTCTACGAGCAGTACTTC. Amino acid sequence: CASSDPGQALYEQYF.

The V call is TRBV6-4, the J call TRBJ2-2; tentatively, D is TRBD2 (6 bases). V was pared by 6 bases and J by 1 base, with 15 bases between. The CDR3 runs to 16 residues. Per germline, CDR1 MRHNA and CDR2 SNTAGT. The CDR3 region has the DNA TGTGCCAGCAGCAAAAATAGCGGAGGGAACACCGGGGAGCTGTTTTTT. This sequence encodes CASSKNSGGNTGELFF.

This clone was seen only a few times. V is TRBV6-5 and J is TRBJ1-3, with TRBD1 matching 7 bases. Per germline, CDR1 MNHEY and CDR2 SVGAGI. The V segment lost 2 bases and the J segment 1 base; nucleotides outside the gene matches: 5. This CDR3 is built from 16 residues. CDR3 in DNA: TGTGCCAGCAGTTACGATAACAGGGGATCTGGAAACACCATATATTTT. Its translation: CASSYDNRGSGNTIYF.

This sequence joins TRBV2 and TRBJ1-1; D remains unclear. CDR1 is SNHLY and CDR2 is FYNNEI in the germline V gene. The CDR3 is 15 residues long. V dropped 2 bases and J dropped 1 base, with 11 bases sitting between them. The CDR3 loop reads CASSEFGRENTEAFF. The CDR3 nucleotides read TGTGCCAGCAGTGAATTTGGACGGGAGAACACTGAAGCTTTCTTT.

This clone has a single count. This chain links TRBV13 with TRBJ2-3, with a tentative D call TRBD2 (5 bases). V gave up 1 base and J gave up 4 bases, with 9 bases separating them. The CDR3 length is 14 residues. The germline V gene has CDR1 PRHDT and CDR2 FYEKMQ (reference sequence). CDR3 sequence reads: CASSLAGSADTQYF. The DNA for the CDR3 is TGTGCCAGCAGCTTAGCTGGTAGCGCAGATACGCAGTATTTT.

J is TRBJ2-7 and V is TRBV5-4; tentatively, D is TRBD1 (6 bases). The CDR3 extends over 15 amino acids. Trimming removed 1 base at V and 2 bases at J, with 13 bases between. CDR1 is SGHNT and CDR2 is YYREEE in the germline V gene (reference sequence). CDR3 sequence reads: CASSLSQDSAYEQYF. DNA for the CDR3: TGTGCCAGCAGCTTGAGCCAGGACAGTGCCTACGAGCAGTACTTC.

The CDR3 DNA sequence: TGTGCCAGTAGTATTAACCGACAGACAGATACGCAGTATTTT. Protein sequence: CASSINRQTDTQYF. V gene TRBV19 combines with J gene TRBJ2-3; TRBD1 might be the D (5 bases). This CDR3 is 14 amino acids long. V was shortened by 3 bases and J by 3 bases, with 10 bases between the two germline ends. CDR1 and CDR2 from the germline V gene are LNHDA and SQIVND (reference sequence).

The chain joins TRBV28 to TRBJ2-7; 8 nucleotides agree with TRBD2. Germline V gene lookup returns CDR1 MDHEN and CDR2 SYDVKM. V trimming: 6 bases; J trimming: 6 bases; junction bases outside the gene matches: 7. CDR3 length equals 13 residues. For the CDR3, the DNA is TGTGCCAGCAGGGGGACTAGTCTTCCCGAGCAGTACTTC. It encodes CASRGTSLPEQYF.